One sample yielded the 23 T cell receptor beta chains listed below, sequenced in a study of a mutant IDH1 vaccine in newly diagnosed glioma. No antigen has been identified for these receptors. Time point noted: week 23, last vaccination. Every vaccination contained 300 ug of the mutant IDH1 20-mer peptide and was paired with topical imiquimod. The data were produced by immunoSEQ multiplex PCR, yet TCRdb's version contains in-frame clones alone and is incomplete. In the table there are 70,000 to 90,000 clones, roughly 85% of which are singletons. The material sequenced was PBMCs, taken from a glioma patient whose treatment included an IDH1 peptide vaccine. All receptors come from a man between 25 and 39 years old with glioma. Some clones in this sample may be carry-over from other donors' samples.

This chain links TRBV6-5 with TRBJ2-6; D may match TRBD1 or TRBD2 (5 bases each). Trimming shortened V by 6 bases and J by 1 base, and 7 bases separated the two germline ends. Germline CDR1 and CDR2: MNHEY and SVGAGI. The CDR3 runs 14 residues. The CDR3 DNA sequence: TGTGCCAGCAGGGGGGATTCTGGGGCCAACGTCCTGACTTTC. It specifies CASRGDSGANVLTF.

V usage is TRBV5-4 and J usage is TRBJ2-2; D is possibly TRBD1 (5 bases). Germline-derived CDR1 and CDR2 are SGHNT and YYREEE (reference sequence). With 3 bases removed from V and 2 bases from J, the gap between germline ends came to 14 bases. The length of the CDR3 is 16 residues. This chain's CDR3 is CASSSEPGHNTGELFF. As DNA, the CDR3 is TGTGCCAGCAGCTCCGAGCCAGGACACAACACCGGGGAGCTGTTTTTT.

The V and J genes are TRBV2 and TRBJ2-1; D gene uncertain. This CDR3 region has 10 residues. Germline CDR1 reads SNHLY; CDR2 reads FYNNEI. The germline V and J ends were trimmed by 10 bases and 13 bases, with 14 bases remaining between them. The CDR3 loop reads CATKGRRQFF. In DNA, the CDR3 is TGTGCCACCAAAGGACGGCGACAGTTCTTC.

The rearrangement joins TRBV7-6 to TRBJ2-3, with unresolved D. This CDR3 spans 15 amino acids. CDR1 and CDR2 from the germline V gene are SGHVS and FNYEAQ. Trimming removed 7 bases at V and 1 base at J, with 15 bases between. Here the CDR3 DNA reads TGTGCCAGCACACTGGCCGCATCGGGCACAGATACGCAGTATTTT. This encodes CASTLAASGTDTQYF.

V is TRBV6-1 and J is TRBJ2-7; the D gene is possibly TRBD2 (6 bases). Trimming shortened V by 0 bases and J by 6 bases, and 15 bases separated the two germline ends. CDR3 length: 15 residues. Germline V gives CDR1 MNHNS, CDR2 SASEGT. The CDR3 is CASSEAAGGSGEQYF. The CDR3 DNA sequence: TGTGCCAGCAGTGAAGCTGCTGGAGGGTCGGGCGAGCAGTACTTC.

The CDR3 region has the DNA TGTGCCAGCAGTCCGGACGGGAATTCACCCCTCCACTTT. Translating gives CASSPDGNSPLHF. The chain is built from TRBV25-1 and TRBJ1-6; D is uncertain. V shed 5 bases and J shed 7 bases, with 9 bases lying between them. CDR3 size: 13 residues. Germline assignment: CDR1 MGHDK and CDR2 SYGVNS.

The J gene is TRBJ2-7, the V gene TRBV4-1, with D perhaps TRBD2 (7 bases). V lost 1 base and J lost 3, with 16 bases in between. Germline lookup yields CDR1 MGHRA and CDR2 YSYEKL. The CDR3 sequence is 16 residues long. The CDR3 loop is CASSQVGGRARYEQYF. The CDR3 bases are TGCGCCAGCAGCCAAGTAGGGGGGAGGGCTCGCTACGAGCAGTACTTC.

The J gene is TRBJ1-4, the V gene TRBV7-9; TRBD1 is a possible D gene (6 bases). From germline, CDR1 is SEHNR and CDR2 FQNEAQ (reference sequence). This CDR3 has 14 residues. V lost 1 base and J lost 4, with 7 bases in between. For the CDR3, the DNA is TGTGCCAGCAGCTTAGGGACAGTTAATGAAAAACTGTTTTTT. It codes for CASSLGTVNEKLFF.

A single count supports this clone. V and J are TRBV15 and TRBJ2-6, with D perhaps matching TRBD2 (5 bases). The V gene lost 0 bases and the J gene lost 3 bases, with 12 bases spanning the gap. Germline CDR1 reads LNHNV; CDR2 reads YYDKDF (reference sequence). This CDR3 has 17 amino acids. The chain's CDR3 is CATSRDRRLVGANVLTF. The CDR3 DNA follows: TGTGCCACCAGCAGAGATCGGAGGCTGGTTGGGGCCAACGTCCTGACTTTC. Filled out from reference TRBV15 and TRBJ2-6, the complete variable domain reads DAMVIQNPRYQVTQFGKPVTLSCSQTLNHNVMYWYQQKSSQAPKLLFHYYDKDFNNEADTPDNFQSRRPNTSFCFLDIRSPGLGDTAMYLCATSRDRRLVGANVLTFGAGSRLTVL.

The CDR3 reads CASSSEPAGQNEQFF. The CDR3, as DNA: TGTGCCAGCAGCTCGGAACCCGCGGGCCAGAATGAGCAGTTCTTC. The chain couples TRBV7-2 to TRBJ2-1, with a weak D call TRBD2 (5 bases). CDR3 length equals 15 residues. Per germline, CDR1 SGHTA and CDR2 FQGNSA. V lost 4 bases to trimming and J lost 7 bases, with 17 bases between them.

V usage is TRBV11-2 and J usage is TRBJ1-3; D gene unclear. This CDR3 comprises 14 residues. Germline V gives CDR1 SGHAT, CDR2 FQNNGV. With 4 bases removed from V and 1 base from J, the gap between germline ends came to 8 bases. The CDR3 DNA reads as TGTGCCAGCAGCTCCCAGAGGTCTGGAAACACCATATATTTT. This encodes CASSSQRSGNTIYF. The full variable domain, rest sourced from reference TRBV11-2 and TRBJ1-3, is EAGVAQSPRYKIIEKRQSVAFWCNPISGHATLYWYQQILGQGPKLLIQFQNNGVVDDSQLPKDRFSAERLKGVDSTLKIQPAKLEDSAVYLCASSSQRSGNTIYFGEGSWLTVV.

The J gene is TRBJ1-5, the V gene TRBV2; D call uncertain. CDR3 length equals 12 residues. V lost 3 bases and J 7 bases, leaving 7 bases between the germline ends. Germline loops: CDR1 SNHLY, CDR2 FYNNEI. The CDR3 DNA is TGTGCCAGCAGTGATATGGAGCAGCCCCAGCATTTT. Protein product: CASSDMEQPQHF. The full variable domain, rest sourced from reference TRBV2 and TRBJ1-5, is EPEVTQTPSHQVTQMGQEVILRCVPISNHLYFYWYRQILGQKVEFLVSFYNNEISEKSEIFDDQFSVERPDGSNFTLKIRSTKLEDSAMYFCASSDMEQPQHFGDGTRLSIL.

This sequence joins TRBV6-6 and TRBJ2-2; no definite D call. This CDR3 spans 16 amino acids. V was pared by 0 bases and J by 7 bases, with 15 bases between. Germline V CDR1 and CDR2: MNHNY, SVGAGI (reference sequence). Here the CDR3 reads CASSYSPFIGDGELFF. The CDR3 DNA reads as TGTGCCAGCAGTTACTCTCCCTTTATTGGGGACGGGGAGCTGTTTTTT.

The V and J genes are TRBV14 and TRBJ2-5, with TRBD2 matching over 8 bases. Matching the DNA end better, TRBJ2-7 makes the J call doubtful. From germline, CDR1 is SGHDN and CDR2 FVKESK. This CDR3 contains 14 residues. The CDR3 reads CASSSAGGGYEQYF. CDR3 DNA: TGTGCCAGCAGCTCTGCGGGGGGCGGTTACGAGCAGTACTTC.

This clone was picked up one time. The J gene is TRBJ2-5, the V gene TRBV7-8, with a possible D match to TRBD1 (5 bases). Looked up from germline, CDR1 is SGHVS and CDR2 is FQNEAQ. Trimming left V 4 bases short and J 1 base short, with 13 bases between. This CDR3 contains 15 residues. CDR3 residues: CASSSKDRIQETQYF. The CDR3 nucleotides are TGTGCCAGCAGCTCGAAAGACAGAATCCAAGAGACCCAGTACTTC.

This clone occurred a few times. The chain links TRBV5-1 to TRBJ2-7, with D unclear. The germline V gene encodes CDR1 SGHRS and CDR2 YFSETQ. V lost 4 bases and J 3 bases, leaving 14 bases between the germline ends. CDR3 length: 14 residues. The CDR3 region is CASSAPDGFYEQYF. The CDR3 nucleotides are TGCGCCAGCAGCGCTCCGGACGGGTTCTACGAGCAGTACTTC.

This chain uses TRBV5-1 with TRBJ2-5; 9 bases map to TRBD1. Germline CDR1 SGHRS, CDR2 YFSETQ. The CDR3 loop spans 18 amino acids. V lost 0 bases to trimming and J lost 1 base; unmatched junction nucleotides: 10. The CDR3 region has the DNA TGCGCCAGCAGCTTGGCCTTAGTCGGGACAGGGAGCCAAGAGACCCAGTACTTC. It is translated as CASSLALVGTGSQETQYF.

The genes are TRBV2 and TRBJ2-3; D may be TRBD1 or TRBD2 (5 bases each). This CDR3 has 15 amino acids. The V end lost 6 bases, the J end lost 2 bases, and 15 bases lay between the germline ends. From germline, CDR1 is SNHLY and CDR2 FYNNEI. For the CDR3, the DNA is TGTGCCAGCAGAACCGGGACGGTTGACACAGATACGCAGTATTTT. Translation: CASRTGTVDTDTQYF.

This clone was seen more than once but under ten times. This sequence joins TRBV7-3 and TRBJ2-1, with TRBD2 matching 7 bases. V dropped 5 bases and J dropped 8; count of bases not matched to a gene: 15. From germline, CDR1 is SGHTA and CDR2 FQGTGA. The CDR3 consists of 16 residues. This CDR3 reads CASSRTGLERGHEQFF. The CDR3 nucleotides are TGTGCCAGCAGCAGAACAGGACTAGAGAGGGGACATGAGCAGTTCTTC.

This clone has just a few counts. The CDR3 protein is CASIHRWTEAFF. CDR3 DNA: TGTGCCAGTATTCACAGGTGGACTGAAGCTTTCTTT. The chain combines TRBV11-3 with TRBJ1-1; D is possibly TRBD1 (5 bases). CDR3 length: 12 amino acids. The germline V gene has CDR1 SGHNT and CDR2 YENEEA. V dropped 9 bases and J dropped 5 bases, with 13 bases sitting between them.

This chain uses TRBV5-1 with TRBJ1-3, with no clear D. Germline V gene sequence: CDR1 SGHRS, CDR2 YFSETQ. V was trimmed by 4 bases and J by 0 bases, leaving 17 bases between them. The CDR3 has 17 residues. CDR3 protein: CASSPDPYLSSGNTIYF. CDR3 nucleotide sequence: TGCGCCAGCAGCCCAGACCCCTACCTTAGCTCTGGAAACACCATATATTTT.

This chain links TRBV19 with TRBJ1-1, with D possibly matching TRBD1 (6 bases). CDR1 and CDR2 (germline): LNHDA, SQIVND (reference sequence). Trimming removed 3 bases from V and 1 base from J, with 9 bases in between. The CDR3 contains 14 residues. This chain's CDR3 is CASSITGQNTEAFF. The CDR3, as DNA: TGTGCCAGTAGTATCACAGGGCAGAACACTGAAGCTTTCTTT.

The chain carries TRBV5-1 and TRBJ2-3; 13 nucleotides match TRBD2. The germline V gene has CDR1 SGHRS and CDR2 YFSETQ. Trimming took 3 bases from V and 4 from J; bases not matched to a gene: 5. The CDR3 length is 16 residues. The CDR3 sequence: CASSSRTSGGSDTQYF. CDR3 nucleotide sequence: TGCGCCAGCAGCTCCCGGACTAGCGGGGGCTCAGATACGCAGTATTTT.